This section outlines one T cell receptor beta chain sequence together with its context. Its antigen is unidentified. Using immunoSEQ multiplex PCR, the repertoire was profiled, and TCRdb retains in-frame clones only, with some absent. In the table there are approximately 120,000 clones, roughly 88% of which are singletons. The sample comes from a study of T cell responses to AZD1222 COVID-19 vaccine. Regarding the study as a whole: With two AZD1222 doses given, Spike-specific TCR breadth and depth both rose. A mostly white British donor set with more females was recruited, and clonal diversity was possibly underestimated.

The CDR3 spans 17 residues. The sequencing here drew on peripheral blood, taken on day 0 of MenACWY control vaccination. The sequence was collected from an adult in good health. The V gene is TRBV21-1, the J gene TRBJ2-3; the D call in the table, TRBD2, was not verified against the DNA. TRBV21-1 has pseudogene status. CDR3 sequence reads: CASSKVPLADSTDTQYF. The CDR3 nucleotides are TGTGCCAGCAGCAAAGTGCCACTAGCGGATAGCACAGATACGCAGTATTTT.